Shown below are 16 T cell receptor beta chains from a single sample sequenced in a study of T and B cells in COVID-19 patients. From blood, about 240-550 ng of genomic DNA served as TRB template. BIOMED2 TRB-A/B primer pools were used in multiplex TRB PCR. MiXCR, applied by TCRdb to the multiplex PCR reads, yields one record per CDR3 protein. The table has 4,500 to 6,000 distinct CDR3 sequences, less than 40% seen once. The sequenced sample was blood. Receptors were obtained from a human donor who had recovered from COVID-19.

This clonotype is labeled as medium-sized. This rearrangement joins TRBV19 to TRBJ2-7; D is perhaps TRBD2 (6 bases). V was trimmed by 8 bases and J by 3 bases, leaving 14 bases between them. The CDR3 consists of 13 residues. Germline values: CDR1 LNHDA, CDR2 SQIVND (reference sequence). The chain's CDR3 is CASGRGGGYEQYF. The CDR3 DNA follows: TGTGCCAGTGGAAGGGGAGGCGGCTACGAGCAGTACTTC.

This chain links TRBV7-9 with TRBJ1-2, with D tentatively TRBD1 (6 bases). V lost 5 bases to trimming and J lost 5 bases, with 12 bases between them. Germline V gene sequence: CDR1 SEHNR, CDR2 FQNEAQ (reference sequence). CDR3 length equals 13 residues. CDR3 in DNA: TGTGCCAGCAGCACCGCGACAGGATATGGCTACACCTTC. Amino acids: CASSTATGYGYTF.

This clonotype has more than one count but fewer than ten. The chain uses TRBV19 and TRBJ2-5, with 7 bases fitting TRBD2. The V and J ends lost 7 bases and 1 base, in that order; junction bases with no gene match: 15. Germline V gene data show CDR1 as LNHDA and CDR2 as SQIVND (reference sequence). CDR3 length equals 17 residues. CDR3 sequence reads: CASKDSEAASGQETQYF. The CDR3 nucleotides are TGTGCCAGTAAGGATTCGGAGGCGGCTAGCGGCCAAGAGACCCAGTACTTC.

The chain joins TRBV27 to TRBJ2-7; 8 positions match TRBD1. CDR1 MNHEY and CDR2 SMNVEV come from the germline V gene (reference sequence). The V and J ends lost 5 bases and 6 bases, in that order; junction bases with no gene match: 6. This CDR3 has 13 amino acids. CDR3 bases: TGTGCCAGCAGTCAGGGGACAGGTGCCGAGCAGTACTTC. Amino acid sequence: CASSQGTGAEQYF.

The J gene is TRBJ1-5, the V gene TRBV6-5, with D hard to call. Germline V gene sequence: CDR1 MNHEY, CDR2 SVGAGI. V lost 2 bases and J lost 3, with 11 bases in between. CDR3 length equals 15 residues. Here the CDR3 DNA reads TGTGCCAGCAGTTACCCTTCCAGAGTCAATCAGCCCCAGCATTTT. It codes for CASSYPSRVNQPQHF.

CDR3 loop: CAWSPRPISGANVLTF. CDR3 coding DNA: TGTGCCTGGAGTCCCCGGCCTATCTCTGGGGCCAACGTCCTGACTTTC. The J gene is TRBJ2-6, the V gene TRBV30; D gene uncertain. The germline CDR1 and CDR2 sequences are GTSNPN and SVGIG (reference sequence). V dropped 2 bases and J dropped 0 bases, with 11 bases sitting between them. This CDR3 has 16 amino acids. Full variable domain (remainder filled in from reference TRBV30 and TRBJ2-6): SQTIHQWPATLVQPVGSPLSLECTVEGTSNPNLYWYRQAAGRGLQLLFYSVGIGQISSEVPQNLSASRPQDRQFILSSKKLLLSDSGFYLCAWSPRPISGANVLTFGAGSRLTVL.

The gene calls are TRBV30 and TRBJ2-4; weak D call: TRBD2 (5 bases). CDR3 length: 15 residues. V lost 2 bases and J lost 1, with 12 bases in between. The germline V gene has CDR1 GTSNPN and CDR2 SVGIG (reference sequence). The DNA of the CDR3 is TGTGCCTGGAGTTCAACGGGGTTGGCCAAAAACATTCAGTACTTC. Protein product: CAWSSTGLAKNIQYF.

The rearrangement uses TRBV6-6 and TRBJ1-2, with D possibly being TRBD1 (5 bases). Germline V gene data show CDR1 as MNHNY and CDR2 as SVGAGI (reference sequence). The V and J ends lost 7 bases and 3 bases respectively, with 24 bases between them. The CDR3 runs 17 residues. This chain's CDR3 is CASTPRVNRGRDYGYTF. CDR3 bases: TGTGCCAGCACCCCGAGGGTCAACCGGGGGAGGGACTATGGCTACACCTTC.

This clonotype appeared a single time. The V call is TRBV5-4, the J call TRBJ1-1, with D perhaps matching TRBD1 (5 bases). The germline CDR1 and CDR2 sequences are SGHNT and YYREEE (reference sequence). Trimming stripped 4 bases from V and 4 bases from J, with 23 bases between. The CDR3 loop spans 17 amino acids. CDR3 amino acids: CASSPKGFGAGSTEAFF. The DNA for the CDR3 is TGTGCCAGCAGCCCCAAGGGTTTCGGGGCAGGGAGCACTGAAGCTTTCTTT.

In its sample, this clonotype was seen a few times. CDR3 in DNA: TGTGCCAGCAGTTACCGACCGCCGGACAGGGATTTCATAAGTACCTTC. Its translation is CASSYRPPDRDFISTF. This chain uses TRBV6-2 or TRBV6-3 with TRBJ1-2; TRBD1 matches 8 bases. The CDR3 covers 16 residues. Germline CDR1 reads MNHEY; CDR2 reads SVGEGT. Trimming took 2 bases from V and 14 from J; bases not matched to a gene: 19.

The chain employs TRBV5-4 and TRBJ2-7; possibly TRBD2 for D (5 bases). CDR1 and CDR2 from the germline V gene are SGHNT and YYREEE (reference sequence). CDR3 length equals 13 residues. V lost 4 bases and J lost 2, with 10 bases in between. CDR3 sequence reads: CASSAGIAYEQYF. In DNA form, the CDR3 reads TGTGCCAGCAGCGCCGGGATAGCCTACGAGCAGTACTTC.

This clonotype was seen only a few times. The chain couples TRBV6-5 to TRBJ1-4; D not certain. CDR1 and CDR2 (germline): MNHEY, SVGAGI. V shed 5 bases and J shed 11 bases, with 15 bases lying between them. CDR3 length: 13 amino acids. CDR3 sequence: CASSAHGLGKLFF. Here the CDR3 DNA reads TGTGCCAGCAGTGCCCACGGACTGGGGAAACTGTTTTTT.

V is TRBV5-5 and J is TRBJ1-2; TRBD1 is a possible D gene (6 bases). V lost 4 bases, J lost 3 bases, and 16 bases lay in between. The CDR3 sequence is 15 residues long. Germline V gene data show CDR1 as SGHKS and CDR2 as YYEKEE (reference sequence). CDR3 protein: CASSLPPGADYGYTF. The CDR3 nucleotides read TGTGCCAGCAGCCTCCCCCCAGGGGCGGACTATGGCTACACCTTC. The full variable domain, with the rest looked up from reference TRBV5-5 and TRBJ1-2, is DAGVTQSPTHLIKTRGQQVTLRCSPISGHKSVSWYQQVLGQGPQFIFQYYEKEERGRGNFPDRFSARQFPNYSSELNVNALLLGDSALYLCASSLPPGADYGYTFGSGTRLTVV.

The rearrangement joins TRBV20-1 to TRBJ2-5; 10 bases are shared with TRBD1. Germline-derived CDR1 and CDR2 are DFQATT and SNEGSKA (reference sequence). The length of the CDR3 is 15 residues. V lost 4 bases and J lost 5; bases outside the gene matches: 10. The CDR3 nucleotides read TGCAGTGCTAACGACAGGGGGCGATTTGAGGAGACCCAGTACTTC. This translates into CSANDRGRFEETQYF.

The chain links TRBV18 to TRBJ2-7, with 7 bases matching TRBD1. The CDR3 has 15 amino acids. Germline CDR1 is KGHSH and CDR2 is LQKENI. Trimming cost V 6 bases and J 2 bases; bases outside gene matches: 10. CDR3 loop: CASSPNRGFPYEQYF. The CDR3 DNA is TGTGCCAGCTCCCCCAACAGGGGATTCCCCTACGAGCAGTACTTC.

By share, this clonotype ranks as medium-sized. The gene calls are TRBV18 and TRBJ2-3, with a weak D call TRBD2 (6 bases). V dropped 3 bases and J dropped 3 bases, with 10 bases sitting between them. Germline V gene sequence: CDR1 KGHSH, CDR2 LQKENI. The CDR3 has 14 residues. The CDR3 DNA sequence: TGTGCCAGCTCACCGGGACTCCCTACAGATACGCAGTATTTT. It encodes CASSPGLPTDTQYF.